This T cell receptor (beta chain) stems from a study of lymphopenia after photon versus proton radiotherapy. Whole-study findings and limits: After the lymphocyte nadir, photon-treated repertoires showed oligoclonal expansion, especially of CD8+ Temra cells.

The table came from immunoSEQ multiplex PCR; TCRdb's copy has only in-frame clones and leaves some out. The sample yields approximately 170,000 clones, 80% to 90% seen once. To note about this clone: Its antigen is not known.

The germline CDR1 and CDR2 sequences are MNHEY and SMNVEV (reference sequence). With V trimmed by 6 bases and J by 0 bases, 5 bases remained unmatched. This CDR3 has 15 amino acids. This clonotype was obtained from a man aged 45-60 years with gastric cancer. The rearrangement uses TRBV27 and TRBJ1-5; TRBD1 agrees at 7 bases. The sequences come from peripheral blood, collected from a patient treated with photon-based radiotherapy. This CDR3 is CASRPGQNSNQPQHF. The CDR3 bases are TGTGCCAGCAGACCGGGACAGAATAGCAATCAGCCCCAGCATTTT.